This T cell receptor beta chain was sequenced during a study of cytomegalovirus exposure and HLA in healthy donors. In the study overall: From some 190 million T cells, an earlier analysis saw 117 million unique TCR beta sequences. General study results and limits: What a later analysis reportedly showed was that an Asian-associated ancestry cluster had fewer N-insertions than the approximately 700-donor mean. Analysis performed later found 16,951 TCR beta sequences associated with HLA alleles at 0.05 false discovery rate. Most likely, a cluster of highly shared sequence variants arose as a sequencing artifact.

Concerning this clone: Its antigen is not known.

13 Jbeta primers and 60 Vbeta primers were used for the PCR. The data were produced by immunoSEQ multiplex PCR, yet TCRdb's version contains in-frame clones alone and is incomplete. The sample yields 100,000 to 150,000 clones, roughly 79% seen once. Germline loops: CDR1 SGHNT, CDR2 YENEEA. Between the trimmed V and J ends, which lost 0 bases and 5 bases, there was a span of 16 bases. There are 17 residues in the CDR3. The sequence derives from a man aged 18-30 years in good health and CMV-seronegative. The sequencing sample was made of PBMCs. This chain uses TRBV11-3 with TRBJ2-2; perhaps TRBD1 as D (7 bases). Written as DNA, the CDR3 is TGTGCCAGCAGCTTAGATTCCACAGGGGAGGAGACCGGGGAGCTGTTTTTT. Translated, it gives CASSLDSTGEETGELFF.